This T cell receptor (beta chain) came from a study of blood T cell repertoires in COVID-19. Study background: The samples span acute and convalescent COVID-19 from the United States, Italy and Spain. Nucleic acid was either cDNA or gDNA, and it came from T cells, B-cell-depleted T cells, or PBMCs.

CDR1 is MGHRA, CDR2 YSYEKL, per germline. The CDR3 runs to 16 residues. Study processing details: Cell counts per sample came from amplifying reference gene primers. Sequencing used immunoSEQ multiplex PCR; TCRdb keeps in-frame clones, though not all of them. That table supplies the V and J calls and clone size; D and trimming were determined from the DNA. Altogether about 42,000 clones are present, about 85% being singletons, with the ten largest covering 13%. This clone was picked up one time. Germline and junction disagree at one end, which may indicate a read error. The receptor was derived from a woman aged 70-85 years in a cohort sampled during active COVID-19. Input material: peripheral blood. The J gene is TRBJ2-3, the V gene TRBV4-1; 9 nucleotides agree with TRBD2. DNA for the CDR3: TGCGCCAGCAGCCAAGTTAACGTAGCGGGAGATCCACACAGATCCTTT. Its protein is CASSQVNVAGDPHRSF.